This entry lists 9 T cell receptor beta chains sequenced from one sample in a study of cytomegalovirus exposure and HLA in healthy donors. PCR was performed using 60 Vbeta and 13 Jbeta primers. Repertoires were generated with immunoSEQ multiplex PCR, while TCRdb's copy carries only in-frame clones and drops some. The sample lists some 150,000 clones; 70% to 85% were seen once. The source material was PBMCs. The receptors shown here come from a man aged 35-49 years in good health and CMV-seronegative.

The rearrangement links TRBV19 to TRBJ2-1; D unresolved. Per the germline V gene, CDR1 is LNHDA and CDR2 is SQIVND (reference sequence). Trimming removed 5 bases at V and 7 bases at J, with 3 bases between. This CDR3 comprises 10 residues. The CDR3 DNA sequence: TGTGCCAGTAGTTCGAATGAGCAGTTCTTC. The encoded protein is CASSSNEQFF.

CDR3 sequence reads: CASSEGSEQFF. CDR3 in DNA: TGTGCCAGCAGTGAGGGGAGTGAGCAGTTCTTC. The chain carries TRBV6-4 and TRBJ2-1; D is possibly TRBD2 (5 bases). Germline V gene lookup returns CDR1 MRHNA and CDR2 SNTAGT. The V gene lost 3 bases and the J gene lost 9 bases, with 6 bases spanning the gap. The CDR3 runs 11 residues.

The gene calls are TRBV4-3 and TRBJ2-1, with TRBD2 matching 7 bases. Germline values: CDR1 LGHNA, CDR2 YSLEER. With 3 bases clipped from V and 7 bases from J, the junction kept 15 bases outside the gene matches. The CDR3 contains 17 residues. CDR3: CASSQTLAAGDRNEQFF. The CDR3 nucleotides read TGCGCCAGCAGCCAGACCCTTGCGGCGGGAGATAGGAATGAGCAGTTCTTC.

This chain links TRBV15 with TRBJ2-1, with TRBD1 matching 9 bases. The J segment lost 4 bases and the V segment lost 6 bases, leaving 7 bases of the junction unmatched. The CDR3 consists of 15 residues. Germline CDR1 and CDR2: LNHNV and YYDKDF (reference sequence). CDR3 sequence: CATRPTGGRYNEQFF. DNA of the CDR3: TGTGCCACCAGACCGACAGGGGGGCGATACAATGAGCAGTTCTTC.

The chain links TRBV4-1 to TRBJ2-7; D may be TRBD2 (6 bases). The germline V and J ends were trimmed by 2 bases and 2 bases, with 10 bases remaining between them. Germline V gene sequence: CDR1 MGHRA, CDR2 YSYEKL. This CDR3 contains 14 residues. The CDR3 region has the DNA TGCGCCAGCAGCCAACGGGGGAGTCCCTACGAGCAGTACTTC. It translates to CASSQRGSPYEQYF.

The V gene is TRBV19, the J gene TRBJ2-7, with a possible D match to TRBD2 (5 bases). With 4 bases removed from V and 5 bases from J, the gap between germline ends came to 24 bases. Germline V CDR1 and CDR2: LNHDA, SQIVND (reference sequence). The CDR3 totals 17 residues. The CDR3: CASSTDTSRGQQNEQYF. The DNA of the CDR3 is TGTGCCAGTAGTACCGATACAAGCCGAGGGCAACAGAACGAGCAGTACTTC. Together with reference TRBV19 and TRBJ2-7, the CDR3 gives the full variable domain: DGGITQSPKYLFRKEGQNVTLSCEQNLNHDAMYWYRQDPGQGLRLIYYSQIVNDFQKGDIAEGYSVSREKKESFPLTVTSAQKNPTAFYLCASSTDTSRGQQNEQYFGPGTRLTVT.

The rearrangement uses TRBV27 and TRBJ2-7, with D unresolved. Trimming took 6 bases from V and 2 from J, leaving 14 bases between them. CDR3 length: 14 residues. Germline V gives CDR1 MNHEY, CDR2 SMNVEV (reference sequence). The CDR3 reads CASSPHPVTYEQYF. As DNA, the CDR3 is TGTGCCAGCAGCCCACACCCAGTAACCTACGAGCAGTACTTC.

This rearrangement joins TRBV12-5 to TRBJ2-7; D perhaps matches TRBD1 (6 bases). Germline V CDR1 and CDR2: LGHNT, FRNRAP. The ends were cut back, 1 base at V and 2 bases at J, with 12 bases in the middle. CDR3 length equals 15 residues. DNA for the CDR3: TGTGCTAGTGGTTTGGCTGACAGGTATCCCTACGAGCAGTACTTC. It encodes CASGLADRYPYEQYF.

V and J are TRBV5-4 and TRBJ2-1; D is possibly TRBD2 (6 bases). CDR1 and CDR2 (germline): SGHNT, YYREEE (reference sequence). The CDR3 runs to 14 residues. The V end lost 6 bases, the J end lost 6 bases, and 16 bases lay between the germline ends. This chain's CDR3 is CASTSGRRTNEQFF. The CDR3 nucleotides are TGTGCCAGCACATCCGGGAGACGGACCAATGAGCAGTTCTTC. The complete variable domain, with remaining parts taken from reference TRBV5-4 and TRBJ2-1, reads ETGVTQSPTHLIKTRGQQVTLRCSSQSGHNTVSWYQQALGQGPQFIFQYYREEENGRGNFPPRFSGLQFPNYSSELNVNALELDDSALYLCASTSGRRTNEQFFGPGTRLTVL.